The 27 T cell receptor beta chains reported below all come from one sample, sequenced in a study of blood T cell repertoires in COVID-19. The method was immunoSEQ multiplex PCR; TCRdb's version includes in-frame clones alone and lacks a portion of them. Here the sample spans over 110,000 clones, over 70% being singletons. Sample: peripheral blood. These receptor sequences come from a man in his sixties or seventies who had recovered from COVID-19.

The chain carries TRBV4-3 and TRBJ2-3; 11 bases agree with TRBD2. The CDR3 totals 15 residues. Looked up from germline, CDR1 is LGHNA and CDR2 is YSLEER. V was clipped by 4 bases and J by 6 bases; unmatched bases: 6. The CDR3 loop reads CASSPGTSGLDTQYF. The CDR3, as DNA: TGCGCCAGCAGCCCCGGGACTAGCGGCCTCGATACGCAGTATTTT.

The chain combines TRBV19 with TRBJ1-6, with D perhaps TRBD1 (6 bases). Between the trimmed V and J ends, which lost 10 bases and 17 bases, there was a span of 24 bases. Looked up from germline, CDR1 is LNHDA and CDR2 is SQIVND (reference sequence). This CDR3 contains 13 residues. CDR3 protein: CATQRPGTYSIHF. The CDR3 DNA sequence: TGTGCCACCCAACGTCCCGGGACATATTCAATCCACTTT.

The V gene is TRBV19, the J gene TRBJ1-2; 11 nucleotides agree with TRBD1. CDR1 and CDR2 (germline): LNHDA, SQIVND (reference sequence). The CDR3 consists of 18 residues. Germline trimming cut 5 bases from V and 8 bases from J; bases unmatched to any gene: 19. Written as DNA, the CDR3 is TGTGCCAGTAGTCTGGATATAGTCGGACAGGGGGCGCGAGTCGGCTACACCTTC. As protein: CASSLDIVGQGARVGYTF.

This clone was recorded a few times. The chain is built from TRBV30 and TRBJ2-1; 8 bases are shared with TRBD2. CDR3 length: 13 amino acids. From germline, CDR1 is GTSNPN and CDR2 SVGIG (reference sequence). V gave up 2 bases and J gave up 8 bases; unmatched junction bases: 5. CDR3 sequence: CAWSLAGMDEQFF. Here the CDR3 DNA reads TGTGCCTGGAGTTTAGCGGGAATGGATGAGCAGTTCTTC.

The table lists this clone with a count of one. The chain recombines TRBV18 with TRBJ2-1; tentatively, D is TRBD1 (5 bases). The CDR3 has 16 residues. The germline gives CDR1 KGHSH, CDR2 LQKENI. V was clipped by 2 bases and J by 0 bases, with 11 bases between them. The CDR3 DNA sequence: TGTGCCAGCTCACCAACAGGCTCACTCTCCTACAATGAGCAGTTCTTC. Translation: CASSPTGSLSYNEQFF.

Written as DNA, the CDR3 is TGTGCCATCAGTGAGTCGGGGGGGCAAGGCACTGAAGCTTTCTTT. Translated, it gives CAISESGGQGTEAFF. The chain has TRBV10-3 and TRBJ1-1; perhaps TRBD1 as D (6 bases). This CDR3 region has 15 residues. Germline V gives CDR1 ENHRY, CDR2 SYGVKD. V lost 0 bases and J lost 4, with 12 bases in between.

V is TRBV19 and J is TRBJ1-3; 7 nucleotides match TRBD1. The germline CDR1 and CDR2 sequences are LNHDA and SQIVND (reference sequence). The trim removed 5 bases at V and 3 bases at J, leaving 7 bases unmatched. The CDR3 consists of 15 residues. CDR3: CASSPGTAFGNTIYF. The DNA of the CDR3 is TGTGCCAGTAGTCCCGGGACAGCTTTTGGAAACACCATATATTTT.

V usage is TRBV30 and J usage is TRBJ2-7, with 8 bases matching TRBD1. This CDR3 contains 14 residues. Unmatched junction bases numbered 4, after V lost 3 bases and J lost 0 bases. CDR1 and CDR2 (germline): GTSNPN, SVGIG (reference sequence). The CDR3 reads CAWSSGGYSYEQYF. The CDR3 region has the DNA TGTGCCTGGAGCTCAGGGGGCTACTCCTACGAGCAGTACTTC.

The J gene is TRBJ2-3, the V gene TRBV10-3; no clear D. The V end was cut by 2 bases, the J end by 3 bases, with 6 bases between. This CDR3 is 13 amino acids long. Per the germline V gene, CDR1 is ENHRY and CDR2 is SYGVKD. CDR3 bases: TGTGCCATCAGTGAGGGTCAGACAGATACGCAGTATTTT. Translation: CAISEGQTDTQYF.

The rearrangement joins TRBV18 to TRBJ2-1, with 8 positions matching TRBD2. V lost 3 bases and J lost 8; bases outside the gene matches: 6. Germline V gene sequence: CDR1 KGHSH, CDR2 LQKENI. This CDR3 has 14 residues. This CDR3 reads CASSPTSGPDEQFF. CDR3 bases: TGTGCCAGCTCACCCACTAGCGGCCCAGATGAGCAGTTCTTC. The full variable domain, completed using reference TRBV18 and TRBJ2-1, is NAGVMQNPRHLVRRRGQEARLRCSPMKGHSHVYWYRQLPEEGLKFMVYLQKENIIDESGMPKERFSAEFPKEGPSILRIQQVVRGDSAAYFCASSPTSGPDEQFFGPGTRLTVL.

CDR3 in amino acids: CASSSANTGELFF. Here the CDR3 DNA reads TGTGCCAGCAGCTCCGCGAACACCGGGGAGCTGTTTTTT. This sequence joins TRBV7-3 and TRBJ2-2; D is uncertain. The CDR3 runs to 13 residues. V was cut by 4 bases and J by 0 bases, with 3 bases left in between. Germline V gene sequence: CDR1 SGHTA, CDR2 FQGTGA.

The rearrangement uses TRBV6-6 and TRBJ1-2; no reliable D call. Trimming left V 7 bases short and J 2 bases short, with 11 bases between. CDR1 is MNHNY and CDR2 is SVGAGI in the germline V gene (reference sequence). This CDR3 is built from 13 residues. The CDR3 DNA sequence: TGTGCCAGCACCTTCGGGAGCAACTATGGCTACACCTTC. Encoded protein: CASTFGSNYGYTF.

The chain is built from TRBV11-2 and TRBJ2-1; TRBD2 agrees at 11 bases. The J segment lost 4 bases and the V segment lost 1 base, leaving 3 bases of the junction unmatched. CDR1 is SGHAT and CDR2 is FQNNGV in the germline V gene. The CDR3 runs to 16 residues. The CDR3: CASSLGPSGGYNEQFF. CDR3 nucleotides: TGTGCCAGCAGCTTAGGTCCTAGCGGGGGGTACAATGAGCAGTTCTTC.

The chain combines TRBV27 with TRBJ2-6; tentative D call: TRBD1 (5 bases). The CDR3 is made up of 17 amino acids. Germline lookup yields CDR1 MNHEY and CDR2 SMNVEV (reference sequence). V was cut by 3 bases and J by 3 bases, with 15 bases left in between. The CDR3 here is CASSFGRASFGANVLTF. CDR3 DNA sequence: TGTGCCAGCAGTTTTGGCAGGGCCTCTTTTGGGGCCAACGTCCTGACTTTC. Using reference TRBV27 and TRBJ2-6 for the parts outside the CDR3, the full variable domain is EAQVTQNPRYLITVTGKKLTVTCSQNMNHEYMSWYRQDPGLGLRQIYYSMNVEVTDKGDVPEGYKVSRKEKRNFPLILESPSPNQTSLYFCASSFGRASFGANVLTFGAGSRLTVL.

The chain combines TRBV4-1 with TRBJ2-2; the match to TRBD2 covers 7 bases. This CDR3 has 16 residues. Germline V gene sequence: CDR1 MGHRA, CDR2 YSYEKL. The junction had 9 bases not matched to a gene; V was cut back by 1 base and J by 7 bases. The CDR3 sequence is CASSQVAGAVVGELFF. For the CDR3, the DNA is TGCGCCAGCAGCCAAGTAGCGGGTGCCGTGGTCGGGGAGCTGTTTTTT.

The gene calls are TRBV28 and TRBJ1-4; no clear D. V lost 5 bases, J lost 8 bases, and 18 bases lay in between. Germline V gene lookup returns CDR1 MDHEN and CDR2 SYDVKM. The CDR3 has 15 amino acids. CDR3 in amino acids: CASSQTHSRREKLFF. The CDR3 nucleotides are TGTGCCAGCAGTCAAACCCATTCTCGGAGGGAAAAACTGTTTTTT.

This CDR3 is CASSQEASGRLTYEQYF. CDR3 nucleotides: TGTGCCAGCAGCCAAGAGGCTAGCGGGAGGCTTACCTACGAGCAGTACTTC. The chain employs TRBV3-1 (or the pseudogene TRBV3-2) and TRBJ2-7; 11 bases match TRBD2. The CDR3 consists of 17 residues. Unmatched junction bases numbered 6, after V lost 0 bases and J lost 2 bases. From germline, CDR1 is LGHDT and CDR2 YNNKEL (reference sequence).

The chain is built from TRBV2 and TRBJ2-1; 9 nucleotides match TRBD2. After removal of 8 bases from V and 10 bases from J, the junction contained 12 bases not matched to a gene. The CDR3 sequence is 14 residues long. Germline-derived CDR1 and CDR2 are SNHLY and FYNNEI. CDR3 in DNA: TGTGCCAGCCTGAGGGTAGCGGGAGTGGGGGAGCAGTTCTTC. Encoded protein: CASLRVAGVGEQFF. The full variable domain, completed using reference TRBV2 and TRBJ2-1, is EPEVTQTPSHQVTQMGQEVILRCVPISNHLYFYWYRQILGQKVEFLVSFYNNEISEKSEIFDDQFSVERPDGSNFTLKIRSTKLEDSAMYFCASLRVAGVGEQFFGPGTRLTVL.

The chain joins TRBV6-2 or TRBV6-3 to TRBJ1-5; D call uncertain. Germline CDR1 is MNHEY and CDR2 is SVGEGT. The V end lost 6 bases, the J end lost 7 bases, and 10 bases lay between the germline ends. CDR3 size: 12 residues. The CDR3 coding sequence is TGTGCCAGCAGCTCGAACTTACAGCCCCAGCATTTT. Translation: CASSSNLQPQHF.

This sequence joins TRBV2 and TRBJ1-6; the match to TRBD1 covers 8 bases. The germline gives CDR1 SNHLY, CDR2 FYNNEI. The length of the CDR3 is 16 residues. Germline trimming cut 4 bases from V and 10 bases from J; bases unmatched to any gene: 12. The CDR3 DNA is TGTGCCAGCAGTGCCCAAGGGACAGGAGGAAACTCACCCCTCCACTTT. Protein product: CASSAQGTGGNSPLHF.

The chain joins TRBV5-4 to TRBJ2-5; tentatively, D is TRBD2 (7 bases). The CDR3 is 17 amino acids. CDR1 and CDR2 from the germline V gene are SGHNT and YYREEE (reference sequence). V was shortened by 3 bases and J by 5 bases, with 23 bases between the two germline ends. CDR3 in amino acids: CASSWGARGEGWETQYF. The CDR3 DNA is TGTGCCAGCAGCTGGGGCGCTAGGGGGGAGGGCTGGGAGACCCAGTACTTC. The full variable domain, in which reference TRBV5-4 and TRBJ2-5 provide the parts outside the CDR3, is ETGVTQSPTHLIKTRGQQVTLRCSSQSGHNTVSWYQQALGQGPQFIFQYYREEENGRGNFPPRFSGLQFPNYSSELNVNALELDDSALYLCASSWGARGEGWETQYFGPGTRLLVL.

The chain has TRBV5-1 and TRBJ2-5; tentatively, D is TRBD2 (5 bases). V lost 0 bases and J lost 2, with 11 bases in between. The CDR3 has 15 residues. Per the germline V gene, CDR1 is SGHRS and CDR2 is YFSETQ. The CDR3 region is CASSLGLALQETQYF. CDR3 coding DNA: TGCGCCAGCAGCTTGGGGCTAGCTTTACAAGAGACCCAGTACTTC.

This chain links TRBV5-1 with TRBJ2-1, with D uncertain. CDR1 and CDR2 (germline): SGHRS, YFSETQ. There are 12 residues in the CDR3. Trimming took off 1 base at V and 8 bases at J, with 7 bases between the two ends. This CDR3 reads CASSLNLYEQFF. In DNA, the CDR3 is TGCGCCAGCAGCTTGAATCTCTATGAGCAGTTCTTC.

This chain joins TRBV5-8 and TRBJ2-1, with D perhaps TRBD2 (7 bases). The CDR3 is 13 amino acids. Per the germline V gene, CDR1 is SGHTS and CDR2 is YDEGEE. V was clipped by 7 bases and J by 9 bases, with 17 bases between them. This chain's CDR3 is CASAAWGGGEQFF. As DNA, the CDR3 is TGTGCCAGCGCGGCTTGGGGGGGCGGTGAGCAGTTCTTC.

The rearrangement joins TRBV7-2 to TRBJ2-3, with 9 bases matching TRBD2. From germline, CDR1 is SGHTA and CDR2 FQGNSA. This CDR3 has 19 amino acids. J lost 0 bases, V lost 4 bases, and 14 bases had no gene match. The CDR3 DNA sequence: TGTGCCAGCAGCTCGCAAGGGGGCTCTAGCGGGGAGAGCACAGATACGCAGTATTTT. This sequence encodes CASSSQGGSSGESTDTQYF.

This clone was counted once. The rearrangement joins TRBV6-5 to TRBJ1-6, with D unclear. Trimming took off 6 bases at V and 3 bases at J, with 12 bases between the two ends. The CDR3 is made up of 15 amino acids. CDR1 MNHEY and CDR2 SVGAGI come from the germline V gene. CDR3 coding DNA: TGTGCCAGCAGGCGAAGCCTAGTCTATAATTCACCCCTCCACTTT. This translates into CASRRSLVYNSPLHF.

V usage is TRBV2 and J usage is TRBJ2-1; D is possibly TRBD2 (5 bases). From germline, CDR1 is SNHLY and CDR2 FYNNEI. Trimming left V 7 bases short and J 4 bases short, with 17 bases between. The CDR3 is 15 residues long. As DNA, the CDR3 is TGTGCCAGCATAGTTAGACCTACTAGTTACAATGAGCAGTTCTTC. Translated, it gives CASIVRPTSYNEQFF.